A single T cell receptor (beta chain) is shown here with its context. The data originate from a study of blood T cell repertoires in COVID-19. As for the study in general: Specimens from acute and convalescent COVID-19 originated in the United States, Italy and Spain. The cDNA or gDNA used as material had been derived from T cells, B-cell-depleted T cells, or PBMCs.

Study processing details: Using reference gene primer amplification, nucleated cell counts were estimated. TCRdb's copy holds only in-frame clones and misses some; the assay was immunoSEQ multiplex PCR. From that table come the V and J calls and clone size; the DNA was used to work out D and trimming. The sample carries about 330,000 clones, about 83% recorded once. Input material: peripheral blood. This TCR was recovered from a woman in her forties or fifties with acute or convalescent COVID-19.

The CDR3 nucleotides are TGTGCCAGCAGCCGAGAACTAGCGGGAGAGGTCAATGAGCAGTTCTTC. As protein: CASSRELAGEVNEQFF. The rearrangement joins TRBV4-2 to TRBJ2-1; 11 bases fit TRBD2. With V trimmed by 4 bases and J by 6 bases, 8 bases remained unmatched. The CDR3 has 16 residues. Germline CDR1 LGHNA, CDR2 YNFKEQ.